Below, 7 T cell receptor beta chains from the same sample are listed, as sequenced in a study of shared clonotypes between healthy human individuals. The method was immunoSEQ multiplex PCR; TCRdb's version includes in-frame clones alone and lacks a portion of them. Among about 1 million clones listed, 70% to 80% were seen once. Sequenced sample: memory CD4+ T cells from PBMCs. Subset given: CD45RA-negative fraction. The receptors were gathered from a man aged 18 to 29 in good health. Some clones in this sample may be carry-over from other donors' samples.

As concerns this clone: This sample also contains other DNA sequences that code for the same CDR3. The CDR3 protein is CASSLGTGNEKLFF. Written as DNA, the CDR3 is TGCGCCAGCAGCTTGGGGACAGGGAATGAAAAACTGTTTTTT. The chain couples TRBV5-1 to TRBJ1-4; 8 bases align to TRBD1. The trim removed 0 bases at V and 5 bases at J, leaving 0 bases unmatched. CDR3 length: 14 residues. The germline gives CDR1 SGHRS, CDR2 YFSETQ. Supplemented by reference TRBV5-1 and TRBJ1-4, the full variable domain reads KAGVTQTPRYLIKTRGQQVTLSCSPISGHRSVSWYQQTPGQGLQFLFEYFSETQRNKGNFPGRFSGRQFSNSRSEMNVSTLELGDSALYLCASSLGTGNEKLFFGSGTQLSVL.

This clone was picked up a small number of times. The V call is TRBV27, the J call TRBJ2-7; TRBD1 matches at 9 bases. Per germline, CDR1 MNHEY and CDR2 SMNVEV (reference sequence). CDR3 size: 14 residues. The V segment lost 5 bases and the J segment 3 bases; nucleotides outside the gene matches: 5. The CDR3 coding sequence is TGTGCCAGCAGTAGGGGACAGGGTGGCTACGAGCAGTACTTC. This encodes CASSRGQGGYEQYF.

This clone showed up just once. The chain links TRBV27 to TRBJ2-7, with D perhaps being TRBD1 or TRBD2 (5 bases each). This CDR3 comprises 14 residues. V gave up 6 bases and J gave up 3 bases, with 15 bases separating them. Germline CDR1 reads MNHEY; CDR2 reads SMNVEV (reference sequence). This CDR3 reads CASRLRDEGYEQYF. CDR3 DNA sequence: TGTGCCAGCAGGCTCCGGGACGAGGGCTACGAGCAGTACTTC.

This sequence joins TRBV19 and TRBJ2-7; 7 bases map to TRBD1. CDR3 length equals 15 residues. CDR1 is LNHDA and CDR2 is SQIVND in the germline V gene (reference sequence). The ends lost 2 bases at V and 5 bases at J; junction bases unmatched: 9. CDR3 sequence (DNA): TGTGCCAGTAGTATAAGAATACAGGGGTGGAACGAGCAGTACTTC. Amino acid sequence: CASSIRIQGWNEQYF.

This rearrangement joins TRBV12-5 to TRBJ2-2, with D possibly matching TRBD2 (5 bases). CDR1 and CDR2 (germline): LGHNT, FRNRAP. Trimming stripped 1 base from V and 3 bases from J, with 9 bases between. The CDR3 runs 15 residues. CDR3 sequence reads: CASGLGAGDTGELFF. In DNA, the CDR3 is TGTGCTAGTGGTTTGGGGGCGGGTGACACCGGGGAGCTGTTTTTT.

The V call is TRBV6-5, the J call TRBJ2-7, with D maybe TRBD2 (6 bases). V was trimmed by 6 bases and J by 1 base, leaving 13 bases between them. Germline V lookup: CDR1 MNHEY, CDR2 SVGAGI. The CDR3 contains 14 residues. The CDR3 nucleotides are TGTGCCAGCAGCCATCGGAGGGAGTCCTACGAGCAGTACTTC. This gives the protein CASSHRRESYEQYF.

Remarks on this clone: A single base is all that separates this from a far larger clone, so a read error is likely. The same CDR3 can be traced to other DNA sequences in this sample. The rearrangement links TRBV5-1 to TRBJ1-1, with 8 bases fitting TRBD1. V lost 5 bases and J lost 1; bases outside the gene matches: 4. Germline-derived CDR1 and CDR2 are SGHRS and YFSETQ. The CDR3 sequence is 14 residues long. CDR3 in DNA: TGCGCCAGCAGTTTACAGGGGGGGAACACTGAAGCTTTCTTT. Translating gives CASSLQGGNTEAFF.